These T cell receptor beta chains were read from a single sample in a study of Graves' ophthalmopathy and Graves' hyperthyroidism. In TCRdb, the multiplex PCR reads were re-called with MiXCR into one record per CDR3 protein. The sample holds about 480,000 distinct CDR3 sequences, approximately 14% seen once. Material: blood. The receptors shown here come from a young woman with Graves' ophthalmopathy. The CDR3 runs from the conserved cysteine through the conserved F or W. Fields, in order: D gene, clone size, V gene, J gene, CDR3 protein, CDR3 DNA. A D gene is named only where the DNA matches it firmly. Expanded clones are given a class, and other clones once, few, many or no size at all.

>TRBD1|.|TRBV3-1|TRBJ1-2
CASSQETTSETGVAYGYTF
TGTGCCAGCAGCCAAGAAACAACTTCGGAGACAGGGGTAGCCTATGGCTACACCTTC
>TRBD1|many|TRBV7-2|TRBJ2-4
CASSLARDSTIQYF
TGTGCCAGCAGCTTAGCCCGGGACAGCACAATTCAGTACTTC
>.|many|TRBV12-3/TRBV12-4|TRBJ1-6
CASTLAGGNSPLHF
TGTGCCAGCACTCTCGCGGGAGGGAATTCACCCCTCCACTTT
>.|many|TRBV19|TRBJ1-5
CASSVPQGTKPQHF
TGTGCCAGTAGTGTCCCCCAGGGGACGAAGCCCCAGCATTTT
>TRBD1|many|TRBV12-3/TRBV12-4|TRBJ2-5
CASGDRGRGETQYF
TGTGCCAGTGGGGACAGGGGCCGAGGAGAGACCCAGTACTTC
>.|many|TRBV12-3/TRBV12-4|TRBJ1-3
CASSFGGNSGNTIYF
TGTGCCAGCAGTTTTGGGGGGAATTCTGGAAACACCATATATTTT
>TRBD1|many|TRBV27|TRBJ1-5
CASSWTGPNSNQPQHF
TGTGCCAGCAGTTGGACAGGCCCAAATAGCAATCAGCCCCAGCATTTT
>.|many|TRBV4-1|TRBJ2-5
CASSGEVARETQYF
TGCGCCAGCAGCGGCGAGGTAGCTAGAGAGACCCAGTACTTC
>.|many|TRBV12-3/TRBV12-4|TRBJ2-5
CASSFDRKETQYF
TGTGCCAGCAGTTTCGACAGAAAAGAGACCCAGTACTTC
>.|many|TRBV27|TRBJ1-2
CASSLSRTETYYGYTF
TGTGCCAGCAGTTTATCGAGGACAGAAACTTACTATGGCTACACCTTC
>.|many|TRBV6-1|TRBJ2-5
CASSAFGDRGETQYF
TGTGCCAGCAGTGCCTTTGGGGACCGGGGAGAGACCCAGTACTTC
>.|.|TRBV27|TRBJ1-2
CASSLYAESNYGYTF
TGTGCCAGCAGTTTATACGCAGAATCTAACTATGGCTACACCTTC
>TRBD1|many|TRBV27|TRBJ1-5
CASRPSRQGGDQPQHF
TGTGCCAGCAGACCCTCTCGACAGGGGGGCGATCAGCCCCAGCATTTT
>.|many|TRBV12-3/TRBV12-4|TRBJ2-7
CASSFDIYEQYF
TGTGCCAGCAGTTTTGACATCTACGAGCAGTACTTC
>.|many|TRBV28|TRBJ1-1
CASRGLGNTEAFF
TGTGCCAGCAGGGGGTTAGGGAACACTGAGGCTTTCTTT
>TRBD2|many|TRBV20-1|TRBJ2-7
CSARPLAGVAYEQYF
TGCAGTGCTAGACCCCTAGCGGGAGTAGCTTACGAGCAGTACTTC
>TRBD1|many|TRBV6-1|TRBJ1-2
CATVQGAEDGYTF
TGTGCCACCGTGCAGGGGGCAGAGGATGGCTACACCTTC
>.|.|TRBV10-2|TRBJ1-3
CASSEGPFSGNTIYF
TGCGCCAGCAGCGAGGGCCCCTTCTCTGGAAACACCATATATTTT
>.|.|TRBV6-2/TRBV6-3|TRBJ1-1
CASSYSMTWGENTEAFF
TGTGCCAGCAGTTACTCGATGACATGGGGAGAGAACACTGAAGCTTTCTTT
>.|many|TRBV27|TRBJ1-6
CATHKAKGNSPLHF
TGTGCCACCCACAAAGCTAAAGGGAATTCACCCCTCCACTTT
>.|many|TRBV7-2|TRBJ2-5
CASSSGRGQETQYF
TGTGCCAGCAGCTCGGGCCGGGGGCAAGAGACCCAGTACTTC
>TRBD1|many|TRBV11-2|TRBJ1-1
CASSLTGVFTEAFF
TGTGCCAGCAGCTTGACAGGGGTGTTCACTGAAGCTTTCTTT
>.|many|TRBV2|TRBJ1-2
CASNGRNYGYTF
TGTGCCAGCAATGGTAGAAACTATGGCTACACCTTC
>.|many|TRBV28|TRBJ2-2
CASSSTNGRTGELFF
TGTGCCAGCAGTTCGACGAACGGACGGACCGGGGAGCTGTTTTTT
>.|many|TRBV20-1|TRBJ1-1
CSARQDVNTEAFF
TGCAGTGCTAGACAGGACGTGAACACTGAAGCTTTCTTT
>.|few|TRBV20-1|TRBJ2-4
CSARDGGSTKNIQYF
TGCAGTGCTAGAGATGGGGGGTCGACCAAAAACATTCAGTACTTC
>.|many|TRBV24-1|TRBJ2-5
CATSDLKGYQETQYF
TGTGCCACCAGTGATTTAAAGGGGTACCAAGAGACCCAGTACTTC
>TRBD1|many|TRBV7-3|TRBJ1-6
CASSSDRASPLHF
TGTGCCAGCAGCTCCGACAGGGCTTCACCCCTCCACTTT
>TRBD1|many|TRBV7-2|TRBJ1-1
CASSARQGLNTEAFF
TGTGCCAGCTCCGCCCGACAGGGCCTGAACACTGAAGCTTTCTTT
>.|.|TRBV7-2|TRBJ2-5
CASSDQTRETQYF
TGTGCCAGCAGCGACCAGACTAGGGAGACCCAGTACTTC
>TRBD2|few|TRBV6-2/TRBV6-3|TRBJ2-7
CASSTAGEKVDEQYF
TGTGCCAGCAGTACAGCGGGGGAAAAAGTGGACGAGCAGTACTTC
>.|many|TRBV24-1|TRBJ1-5
CATSDSTSVGSSGNQPQHF
TGTGCCACCAGTGATTCCACCTCGGTGGGGTCCTCAGGCAATCAGCCCCAGCATTTT
>.|few|TRBV7-3|TRBJ2-7
CASSLRAFDEQYF
TGTGCCAGCAGCTTACGGGCGTTTGACGAGCAGTACTTC
>.|.|TRBV9|TRBJ1-5
CASSVEDSNQPQHF
TGTGCCAGCAGCGTAGAGGACAGCAATCAGCCCCAGCATTTT
>TRBD1|many|TRBV7-9|TRBJ2-7
CASSLKGAGEQYF
TGTGCCAGCAGCTTAAAGGGGGCAGGCGAGCAGTACTTC
>TRBD1|many|TRBV28|TRBJ2-7
CASRSTGTGSSYEQYF
TGTGCCAGCAGATCCACCGGGACAGGGTCTTCCTACGAGCAGTACTTC
>TRBD1|.|TRBV10-3|TRBJ2-7
CAINQGTGVYEQYF
TGTGCCATCAACCAAGGGACAGGGGTCTACGAGCAGTACTTC
>TRBD2|.|TRBV30|TRBJ2-4
CAWRGPLAAAKNIQYF
TGTGCCTGGAGGGGACCTCTAGCGGCCGCCAAAAACATTCAGTACTTC
>TRBD1|many|TRBV19|TRBJ1-5
CASSRGQGGNQPQHF
TGTGCCAGTAGTCGTGGACAGGGGGGAAATCAGCCCCAGCATTTT
>TRBD1|few|TRBV19|TRBJ2-7
CASRDTGTGGSEQYF
TGTGCCAGTAGGGACACCGGGACAGGGGGCTCCGAGCAGTACTTC
>.|many|TRBV29-1|TRBJ1-1
CRAGLNTEAFF
TGCAGGGCGGGGCTGAACACTGAAGCTTTCTTT
>.|.|TRBV20-1|TRBJ1-1
CSAARTNTEAFF
TGCAGTGCCGCCAGAACGAACACTGAAGCTTTCTTT
>TRBD2|many|TRBV20-1|TRBJ2-2
CSATLPGLAGDTGELFF
TGCAGTGCTACACTTCCGGGACTAGCGGGAGACACCGGGGAGCTGTTTTTT
>.|many|TRBV7-2|TRBJ2-7
CASSLYKSSYEQYF
TGTGCCAGCAGCCTTTACAAGAGCTCCTACGAGCAGTACTTC
>TRBD1|.|TRBV6-5|TRBJ2-7
CASIKDRIGSEQYF
TGTGCCAGCATTAAGGACAGGATCGGATCCGAGCAGTACTTC
>TRBD1|many|TRBV28|TRBJ1-2
CASSPRRRQGLVYGYTF
TGTGCCAGCAGTCCGCGGAGAAGACAGGGGCTGGTCTATGGCTACACCTTC
>.|few|TRBV13|TRBJ2-6
CAVTFPGANVLTF
TGTGCCGTTACATTCCCTGGGGCCAACGTCCTGACTTTC
>.|.|TRBV11-2|TRBJ1-1
CASSPLGAFMNTEAFF
TGTGCCAGCAGCCCGCTCGGGGCGTTCATGAACACTGAAGCTTTCTTT
>TRBD1|.|TRBV13|TRBJ1-1
CASSLGPQGVVGTEAFF
TGTGCCAGCAGCTTAGGTCCTCAGGGGGTAGTTGGCACTGAAGCTTTCTTT
>.|few|TRBV12-3/TRBV12-4|TRBJ2-2
CASTQGYTGELFF
TGTGCCAGCACACAGGGCTACACCGGGGAGCTGTTTTTT
>TRBD2|.|TRBV7-6|TRBJ2-7
CASSLESAGISYEQYF
TGTGCCAGCAGCTTAGAGTCAGCGGGGATCTCCTACGAGCAGTACTTC
>.|many|TRBV11-3|TRBJ2-5
CASSLDADRNIVETQYF
TGTGCCAGCAGCTTAGATGCCGACAGAAACATCGTAGAGACCCAGTACTTC